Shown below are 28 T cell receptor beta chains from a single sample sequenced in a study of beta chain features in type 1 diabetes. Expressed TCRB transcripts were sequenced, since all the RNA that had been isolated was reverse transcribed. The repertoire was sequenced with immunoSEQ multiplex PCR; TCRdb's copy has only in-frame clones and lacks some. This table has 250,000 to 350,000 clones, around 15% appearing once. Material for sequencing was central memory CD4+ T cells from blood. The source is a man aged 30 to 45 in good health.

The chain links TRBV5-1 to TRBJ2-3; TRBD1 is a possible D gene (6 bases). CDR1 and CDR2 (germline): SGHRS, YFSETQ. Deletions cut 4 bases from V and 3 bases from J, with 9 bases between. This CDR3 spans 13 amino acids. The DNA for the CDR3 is TGCGCCAGCAGCACAGGGACGACAGATACGCAGTATTTT. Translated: CASSTGTTDTQYF.

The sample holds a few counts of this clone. CDR3 in amino acids: CASSGSNTGQPQHF. The CDR3 nucleotides read TGCGCCAGCAGTGGCTCGAATACAGGTCAGCCCCAGCATTTT. V usage is TRBV10-1 and J usage is TRBJ1-5; tentatively, D is TRBD1 (5 bases). Germline V gene lookup returns CDR1 WNHNN and CDR2 SYGVQD (reference sequence). The CDR3 contains 14 residues. Between the trimmed V and J ends, which lost 4 bases and 6 bases, there was a span of 13 bases.

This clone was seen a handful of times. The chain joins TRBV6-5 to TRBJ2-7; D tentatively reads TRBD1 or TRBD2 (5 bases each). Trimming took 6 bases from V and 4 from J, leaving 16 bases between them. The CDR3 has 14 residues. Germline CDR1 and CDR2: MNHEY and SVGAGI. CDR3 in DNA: TGTGCCAGCAGACTCCGGGACGGGTTATACGAGCAGTACGTC. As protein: CASRLRDGLYEQYV.

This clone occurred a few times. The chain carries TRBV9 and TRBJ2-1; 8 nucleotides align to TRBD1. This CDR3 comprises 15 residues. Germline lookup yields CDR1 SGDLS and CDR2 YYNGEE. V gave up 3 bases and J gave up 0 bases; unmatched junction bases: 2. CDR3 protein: CASSGTGGSYNEQFF. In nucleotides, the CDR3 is TGTGCCAGCAGCGGCACAGGGGGCTCCTACAATGAGCAGTTCTTC. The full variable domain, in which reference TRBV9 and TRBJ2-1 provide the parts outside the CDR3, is DSGVTQTPKHLITATGQRVTLRCSPRSGDLSVYWYQQSLDQGLQFLIQYYNGEERAKGNILERFSAQQFPDLHSELNLSSLELGDSALYFCASSGTGGSYNEQFFGPGTRLTVL.

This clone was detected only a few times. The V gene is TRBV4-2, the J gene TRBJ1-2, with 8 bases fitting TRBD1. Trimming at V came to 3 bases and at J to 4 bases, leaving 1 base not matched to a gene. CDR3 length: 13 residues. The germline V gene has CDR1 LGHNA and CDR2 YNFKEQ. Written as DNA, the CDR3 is TGTGCCAGCAGCCATGACAGGGGCTATGGCTACACCTTC. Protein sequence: CASSHDRGYGYTF.

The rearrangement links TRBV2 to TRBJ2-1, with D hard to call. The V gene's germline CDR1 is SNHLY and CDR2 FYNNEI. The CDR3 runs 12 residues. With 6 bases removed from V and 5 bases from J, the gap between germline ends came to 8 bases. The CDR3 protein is CASSVYNNEQFF. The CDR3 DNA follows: TGTGCCAGCAGCGTGTATAACAATGAGCAGTTCTTC.

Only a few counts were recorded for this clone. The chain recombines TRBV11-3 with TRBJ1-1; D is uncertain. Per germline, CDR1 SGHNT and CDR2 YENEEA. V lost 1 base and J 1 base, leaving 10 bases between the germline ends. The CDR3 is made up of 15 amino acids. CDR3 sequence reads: CASSLGGVANTEAFF. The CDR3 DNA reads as TGTGCCAGCAGCTTAGGAGGCGTCGCGAACACTGAAGCTTTCTTT. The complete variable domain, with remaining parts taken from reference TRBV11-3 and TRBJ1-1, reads EAGVVQSPRYKIIEKKQPVAFWCNPISGHNTLYWYLQNLGQGPELLIRYENEEAVDDSQLPKDRFSAERLKGVDSTLKIQPAELGDSAVYLCASSLGGVANTEAFFGQGTRLTVV.

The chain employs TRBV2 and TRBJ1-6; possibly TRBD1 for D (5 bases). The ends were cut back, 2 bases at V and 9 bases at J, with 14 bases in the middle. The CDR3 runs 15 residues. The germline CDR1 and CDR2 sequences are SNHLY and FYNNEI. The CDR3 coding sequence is TGTGCCAGCAGTGAAAATGGCAGGGAAGTTTCACCCCTCCACTTT. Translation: CASSENGREVSPLHF.

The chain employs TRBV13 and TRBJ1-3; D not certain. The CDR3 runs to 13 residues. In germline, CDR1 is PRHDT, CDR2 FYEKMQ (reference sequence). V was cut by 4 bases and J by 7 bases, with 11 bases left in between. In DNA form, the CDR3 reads TGTGCCAGCAGCTCAGACCGGAGGAACACCATATATTTT. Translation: CASSSDRRNTIYF.

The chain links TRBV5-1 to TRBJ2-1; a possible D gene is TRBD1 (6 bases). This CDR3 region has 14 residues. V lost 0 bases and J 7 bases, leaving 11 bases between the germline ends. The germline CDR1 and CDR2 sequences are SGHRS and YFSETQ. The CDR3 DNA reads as TGCGCCAGCAGCTTGGCTGGGGGCATAAATGAGCAGTTCTTC. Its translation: CASSLAGGINEQFF.

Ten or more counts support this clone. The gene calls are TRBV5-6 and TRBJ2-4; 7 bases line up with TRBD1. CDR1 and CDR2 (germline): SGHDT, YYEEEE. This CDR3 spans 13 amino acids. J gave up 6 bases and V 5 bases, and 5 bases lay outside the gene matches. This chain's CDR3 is CASSFRDRNIQYF. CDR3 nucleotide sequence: TGTGCCAGCAGTTTCCGGGACAGAAACATTCAGTACTTC.

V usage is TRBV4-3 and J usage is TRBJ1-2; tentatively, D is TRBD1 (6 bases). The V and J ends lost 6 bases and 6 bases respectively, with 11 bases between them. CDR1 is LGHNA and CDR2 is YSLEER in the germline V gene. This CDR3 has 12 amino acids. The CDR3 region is CASSFGQNGYTF. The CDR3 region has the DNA TGCGCCAGCAGTTTCGGACAGAATGGCTACACCTTC.

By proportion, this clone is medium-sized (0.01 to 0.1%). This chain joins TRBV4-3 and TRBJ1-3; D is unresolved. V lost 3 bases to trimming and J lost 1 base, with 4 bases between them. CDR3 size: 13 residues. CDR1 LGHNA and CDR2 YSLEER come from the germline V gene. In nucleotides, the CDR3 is TGCGCCAGCAGCCATGGATCTGGAAACACCATATATTTT. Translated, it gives CASSHGSGNTIYF.

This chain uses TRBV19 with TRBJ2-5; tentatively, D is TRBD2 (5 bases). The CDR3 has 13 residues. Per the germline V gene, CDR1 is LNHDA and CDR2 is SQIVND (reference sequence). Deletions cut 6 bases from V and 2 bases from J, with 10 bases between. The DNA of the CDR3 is TGTGCCAGTAGCCCGACGGGGCAAGAGACCCAGTACTTC. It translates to CASSPTGQETQYF.

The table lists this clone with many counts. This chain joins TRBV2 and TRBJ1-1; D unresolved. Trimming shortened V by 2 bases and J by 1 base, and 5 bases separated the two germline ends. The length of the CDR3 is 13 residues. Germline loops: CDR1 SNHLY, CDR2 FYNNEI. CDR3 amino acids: CASSELPNTEAFF. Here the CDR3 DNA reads TGTGCCAGCAGTGAACTACCGAACACTGAAGCTTTCTTT.

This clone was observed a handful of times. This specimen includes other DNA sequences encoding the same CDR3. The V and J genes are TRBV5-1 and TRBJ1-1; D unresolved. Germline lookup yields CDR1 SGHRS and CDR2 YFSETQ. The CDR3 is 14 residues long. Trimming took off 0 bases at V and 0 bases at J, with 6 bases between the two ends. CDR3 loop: CASSLASMNTEAFF. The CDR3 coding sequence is TGCGCCAGCAGCTTGGCGTCTATGAACACTGAAGCTTTCTTT. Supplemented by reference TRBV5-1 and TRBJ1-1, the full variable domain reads KAGVTQTPRYLIKTRGQQVTLSCSPISGHRSVSWYQQTPGQGLQFLFEYFSETQRNKGNFPGRFSGRQFSNSRSEMNVSTLELGDSALYLCASSLASMNTEAFFGQGTRLTVV.

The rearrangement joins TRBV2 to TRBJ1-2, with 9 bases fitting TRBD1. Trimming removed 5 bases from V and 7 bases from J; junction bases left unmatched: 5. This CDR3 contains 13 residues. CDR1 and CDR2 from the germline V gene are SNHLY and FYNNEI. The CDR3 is CASSTGTGIGYTF. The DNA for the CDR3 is TGTGCCAGCAGTACCGGGACAGGGATTGGCTACACCTTC.

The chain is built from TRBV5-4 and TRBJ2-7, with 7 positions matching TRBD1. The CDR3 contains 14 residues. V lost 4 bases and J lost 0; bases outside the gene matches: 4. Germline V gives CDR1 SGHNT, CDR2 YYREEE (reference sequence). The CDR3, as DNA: TGTGCCAGCAGCCCCGGGACAGCCTCCTACGAGCAGTACTTC. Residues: CASSPGTASYEQYF.

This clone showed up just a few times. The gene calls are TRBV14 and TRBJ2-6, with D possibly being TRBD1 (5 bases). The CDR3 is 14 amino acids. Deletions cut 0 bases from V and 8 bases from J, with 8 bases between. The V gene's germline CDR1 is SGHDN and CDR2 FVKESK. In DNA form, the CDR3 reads TGTGCCAGCAGCCAAGACAGGGCGTCCAACGTCCTGACTTTC. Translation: CASSQDRASNVLTF.

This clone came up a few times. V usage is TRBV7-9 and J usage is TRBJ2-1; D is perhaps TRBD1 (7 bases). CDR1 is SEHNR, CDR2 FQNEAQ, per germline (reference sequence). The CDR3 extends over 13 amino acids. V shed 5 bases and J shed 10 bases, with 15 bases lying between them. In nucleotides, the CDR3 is TGTGCCAGCAGCCATATCAGGGGGGTGGAGCAGTTCTTC. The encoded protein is CASSHIRGVEQFF.

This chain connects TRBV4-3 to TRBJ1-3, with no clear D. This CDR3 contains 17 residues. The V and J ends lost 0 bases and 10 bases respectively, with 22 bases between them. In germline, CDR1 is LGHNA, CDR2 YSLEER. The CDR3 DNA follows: TGCGCCAGCAGCCAAGATCTCGGACCCCCCACTGGGGAAACCATATATTTT. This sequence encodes CASSQDLGPPTGETIYF.

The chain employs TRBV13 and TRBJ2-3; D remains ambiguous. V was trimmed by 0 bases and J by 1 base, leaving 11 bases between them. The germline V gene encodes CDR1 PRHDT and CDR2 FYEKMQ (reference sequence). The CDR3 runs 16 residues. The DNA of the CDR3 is TGTGCCAGCAGCTTAGGAGTAAGGAAGGGCACAGATACGCAGTATTTT. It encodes CASSLGVRKGTDTQYF.

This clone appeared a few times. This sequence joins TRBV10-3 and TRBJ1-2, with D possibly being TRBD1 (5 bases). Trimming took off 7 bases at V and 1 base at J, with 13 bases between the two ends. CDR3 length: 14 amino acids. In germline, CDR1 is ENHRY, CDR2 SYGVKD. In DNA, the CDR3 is TGTGCCATCAAACCCGACAGAGATAACTATGGCTACACCTTC. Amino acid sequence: CAIKPDRDNYGYTF.

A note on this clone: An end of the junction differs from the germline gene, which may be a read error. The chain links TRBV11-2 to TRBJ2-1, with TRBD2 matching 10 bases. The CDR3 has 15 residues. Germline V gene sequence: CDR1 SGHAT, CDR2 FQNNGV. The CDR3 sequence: CASSQGLAAYNEQFF. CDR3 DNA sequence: TGCGCCAGCAGCCAAGGACTAGCGGCCTACAATGAGCAGTTCTTC. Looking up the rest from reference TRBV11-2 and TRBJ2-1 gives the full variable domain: EAGVAQSPRYKIIEKRQSVAFWCNPISGHATLYWYQQILGQGPKLLIQFQNNGVVDDSQLPKDRFSAERLKGVDSTLKIQPAKLEDSAVYLCASSQGLAAYNEQFFGPGTRLTVL.

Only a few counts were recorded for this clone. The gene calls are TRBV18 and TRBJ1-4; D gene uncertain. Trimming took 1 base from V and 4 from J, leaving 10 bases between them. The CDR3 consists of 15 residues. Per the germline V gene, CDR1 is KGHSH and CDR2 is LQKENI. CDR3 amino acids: CASSPLTGLNEKLFF. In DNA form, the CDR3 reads TGTGCCAGCTCACCACTTACTGGACTTAATGAAAAACTGTTTTTT.

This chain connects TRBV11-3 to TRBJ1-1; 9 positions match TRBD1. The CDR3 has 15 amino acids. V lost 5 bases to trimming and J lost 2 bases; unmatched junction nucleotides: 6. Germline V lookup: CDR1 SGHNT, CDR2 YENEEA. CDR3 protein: CASSTRTGVNTEAFF. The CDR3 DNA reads TGTGCCAGCAGCACCCGGACAGGGGTAAACACTGAAGCTTTCTTT. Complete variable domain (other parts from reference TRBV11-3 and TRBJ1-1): EAGVVQSPRYKIIEKKQPVAFWCNPISGHNTLYWYLQNLGQGPELLIRYENEEAVDDSQLPKDRFSAERLKGVDSTLKIQPAELGDSAVYLCASSTRTGVNTEAFFGQGTRLTVV.

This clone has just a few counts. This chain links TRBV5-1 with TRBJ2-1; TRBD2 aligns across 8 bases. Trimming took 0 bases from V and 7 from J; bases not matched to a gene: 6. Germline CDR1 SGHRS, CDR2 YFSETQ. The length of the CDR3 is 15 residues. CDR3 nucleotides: TGCGCCAGCAGCTTGGACGGGAGGGGTTTTAATGAGCAGTTCTTC. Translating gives CASSLDGRGFNEQFF.

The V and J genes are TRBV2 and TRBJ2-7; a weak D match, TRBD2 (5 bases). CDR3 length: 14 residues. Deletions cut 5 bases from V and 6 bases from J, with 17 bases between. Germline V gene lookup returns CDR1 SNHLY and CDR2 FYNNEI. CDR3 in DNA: TGTGCCAGCAGTATCGGCCGAGGGCCTAGCGAGCAGTACGTC. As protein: CASSIGRGPSEQYV.